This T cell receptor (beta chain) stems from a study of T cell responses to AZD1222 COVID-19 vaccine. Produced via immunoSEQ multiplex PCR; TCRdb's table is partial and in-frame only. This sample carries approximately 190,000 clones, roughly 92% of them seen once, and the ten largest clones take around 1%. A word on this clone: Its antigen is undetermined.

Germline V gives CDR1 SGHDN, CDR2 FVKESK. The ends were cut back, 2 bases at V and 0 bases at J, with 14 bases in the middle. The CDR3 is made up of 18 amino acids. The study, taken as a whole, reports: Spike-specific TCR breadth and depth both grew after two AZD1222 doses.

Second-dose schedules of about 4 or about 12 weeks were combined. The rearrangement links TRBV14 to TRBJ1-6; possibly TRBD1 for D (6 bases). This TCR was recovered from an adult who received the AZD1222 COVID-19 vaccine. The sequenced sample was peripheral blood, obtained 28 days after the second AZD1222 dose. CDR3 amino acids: CASSQPGHRSSYNSPLHF. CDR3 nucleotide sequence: TGTGCCAGCAGCCAACCGGGACATCGGAGCTCCTATAATTCACCCCTCCACTTT. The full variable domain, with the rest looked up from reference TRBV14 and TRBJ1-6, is EAGVTQFPSHSVIEKGQTVTLRCDPISGHDNLYWYRRVMGKEIKFLLHFVKESKQDESGMPNNRFLAERTGGTYSTLKVQPAELEDSGVYFCASSQPGHRSSYNSPLHFGNGTRLTVT.